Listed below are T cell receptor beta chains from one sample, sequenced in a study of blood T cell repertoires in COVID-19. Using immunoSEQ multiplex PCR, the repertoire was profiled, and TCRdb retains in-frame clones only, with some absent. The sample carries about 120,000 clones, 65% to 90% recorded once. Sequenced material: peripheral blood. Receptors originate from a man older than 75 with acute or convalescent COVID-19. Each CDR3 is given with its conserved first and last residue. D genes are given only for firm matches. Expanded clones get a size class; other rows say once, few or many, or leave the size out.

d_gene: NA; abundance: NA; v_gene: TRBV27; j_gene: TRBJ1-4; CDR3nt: TGTGCCAGCAGTTCCCGGGGTTATGAAAAACTGTTTTTT; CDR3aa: CASSSRGYEKLFF
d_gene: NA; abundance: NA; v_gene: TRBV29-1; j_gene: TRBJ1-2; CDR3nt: TGCAGCGTTGACTGGGGACAAGGAAACTATGGCTACACCTTC; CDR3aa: CSVDWGQGNYGYTF
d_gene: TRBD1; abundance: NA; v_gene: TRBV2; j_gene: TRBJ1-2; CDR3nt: TGTGCCAGCAGTGAGGGACAGGGGGCTTGGGGCTACACCTTC; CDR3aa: CASSEGQGAWGYTF
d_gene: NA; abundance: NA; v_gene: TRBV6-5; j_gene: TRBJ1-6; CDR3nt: TGTGCCAGCAGTCTGACAGGACAAAATTCACCCCTCCACTTT; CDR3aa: CASSLTGQNSPLHF
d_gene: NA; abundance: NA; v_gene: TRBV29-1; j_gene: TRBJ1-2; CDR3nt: TGCAGCTGGGGGGGAGACTATGGCTACACCTTC; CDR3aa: CSWGGDYGYTF
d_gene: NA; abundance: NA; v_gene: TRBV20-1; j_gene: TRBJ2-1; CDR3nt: TGCAGTGCCCGTAATAAAGCAGGGGAGTTCTTC; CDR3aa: CSARNKAGEFF
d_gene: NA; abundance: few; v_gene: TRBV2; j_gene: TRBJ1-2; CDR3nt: TGTGCCAGCAGTGAGGTCGGGCAGGGGAAGGGTGGCTACACCTTC; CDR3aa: CASSEVGQGKGGYTF
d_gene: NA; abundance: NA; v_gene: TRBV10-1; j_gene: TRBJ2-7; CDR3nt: TGCGCCAGCAGTGCGGGGTTTACCTACGAGCAGTACTTC; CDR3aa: CASSAGFTYEQYF
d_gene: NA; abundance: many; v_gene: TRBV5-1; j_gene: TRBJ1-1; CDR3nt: TGCGCCAGCAGCTATGAAGGACAGCGTACTGAAGCTTTCTTT; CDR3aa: CASSYEGQRTEAFF
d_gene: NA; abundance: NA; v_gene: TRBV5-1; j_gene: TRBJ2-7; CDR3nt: TGCGCCAGCAGCACTTCCGGCGACAGGAACTCCTACGAGCAGTACTTC; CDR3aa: CASSTSGDRNSYEQYF
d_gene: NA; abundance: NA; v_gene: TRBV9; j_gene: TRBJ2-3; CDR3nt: TGTGCCAGCAGCGTTGGAGGGACCTACACAGATACGCAGTATTTT; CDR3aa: CASSVGGTYTDTQYF
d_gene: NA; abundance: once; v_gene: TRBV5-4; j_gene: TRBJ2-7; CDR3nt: TGTGCCAGCAGCTTAACCGGACTCCCTGAGCAGTACTTC; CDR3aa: CASSLTGLPEQYF
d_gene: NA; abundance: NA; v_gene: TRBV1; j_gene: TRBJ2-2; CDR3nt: TGCACCAGCAGCCAACCACCCCGGGAAGGAGCGGAAAACACCGGGGAGCTGTTTTTT; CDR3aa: CTSSQPPREGAENTGELFF
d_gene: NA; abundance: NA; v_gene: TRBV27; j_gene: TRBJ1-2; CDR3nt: TGTGCCAGCAGTTCCCCTGAGAGGGCAAACTATGGCTACACCTTC; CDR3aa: CASSSPERANYGYTF
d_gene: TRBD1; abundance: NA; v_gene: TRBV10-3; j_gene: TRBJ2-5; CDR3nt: TGTGCCATCAGTGACGACAGGGGGCGGGTGGCCCAGTACTTC; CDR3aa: CAISDDRGRVAQYF
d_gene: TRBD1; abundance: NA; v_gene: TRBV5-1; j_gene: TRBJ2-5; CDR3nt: TGCGCCAGCAGCCTCCTGACAGGGGGCTCTGAGACCCAGTACTTC; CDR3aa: CASSLLTGGSETQYF
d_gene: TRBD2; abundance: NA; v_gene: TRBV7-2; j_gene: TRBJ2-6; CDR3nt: TGTGCCAGCAGCTTTTCTGGAGCGGGAGGTTTGGGGGCCAACGTCCTGACTTTC; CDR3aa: CASSFSGAGGLGANVLTF
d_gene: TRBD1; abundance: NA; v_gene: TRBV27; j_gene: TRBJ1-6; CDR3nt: TGTGCCAGCAGTCCGGACAGGACGGGCTCCTATAATTCACCCCTCCACTTT; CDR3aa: CASSPDRTGSYNSPLHF
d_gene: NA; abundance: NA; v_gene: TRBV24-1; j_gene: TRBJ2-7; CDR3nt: TGTGCCACCAGTGTTAGCCGACAGGATTCCTACGAGCAGTACTTC; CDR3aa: CATSVSRQDSYEQYF
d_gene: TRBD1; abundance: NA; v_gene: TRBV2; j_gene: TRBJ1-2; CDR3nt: TGTGCCAGCAGCATCGACAGGGGGGGATATGGCTACACCTTC; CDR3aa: CASSIDRGGYGYTF
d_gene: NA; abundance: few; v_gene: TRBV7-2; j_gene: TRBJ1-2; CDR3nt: TGTGCCAGCAGCTTAGATATCGGTCATGGCTACACCTTC; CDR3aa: CASSLDIGHGYTF
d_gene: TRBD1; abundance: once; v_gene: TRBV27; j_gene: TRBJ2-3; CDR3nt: TGTGCCAGCAGGGCAGGGGGCCCTGCCTCTAGCACAGATACGCAGTATTTT; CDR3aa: CASRAGGPASSTDTQYF
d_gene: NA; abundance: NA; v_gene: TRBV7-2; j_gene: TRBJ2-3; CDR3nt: TGTGCCAGCAGCTTAGAGGGCAGGGCGCCAGATACGCAGTATTTT; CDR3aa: CASSLEGRAPDTQYF
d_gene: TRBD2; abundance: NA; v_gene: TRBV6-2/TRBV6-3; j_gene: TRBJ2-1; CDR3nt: TGTGCCAGCAGTTACCCGGCAGCGGGGTCCTACAATGAGCAGTTCTTC; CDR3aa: CASSYPAAGSYNEQFF
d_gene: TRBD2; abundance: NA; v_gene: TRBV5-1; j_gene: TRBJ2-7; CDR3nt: TGCGCCAGCAGCTTGTACCCGGGACTAGCGGGATTATCAAGCGAGCAGTACTTC; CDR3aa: CASSLYPGLAGLSSEQYF
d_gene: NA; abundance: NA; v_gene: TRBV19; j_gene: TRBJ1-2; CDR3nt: TGTGCCAGTAGTATAGGAGGGCGCGGGAACTATGGCTACACCTTC; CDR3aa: CASSIGGRGNYGYTF
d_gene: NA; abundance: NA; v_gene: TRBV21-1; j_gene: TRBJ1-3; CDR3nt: TGTGCCAGCAGCAGACGGACAGGGGCAACCTCTGGAAACACCATATATTTT; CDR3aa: CASSRRTGATSGNTIYF
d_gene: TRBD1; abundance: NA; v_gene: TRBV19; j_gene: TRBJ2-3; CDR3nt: TGTGCCAGTAGGGACAGGGGCAGCACAGATACGCAGTATTTT; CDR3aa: CASRDRGSTDTQYF
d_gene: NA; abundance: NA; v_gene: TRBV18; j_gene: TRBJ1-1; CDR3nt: TGTGCCAGCTCACCACCAGGGCCGGGAAAGGCTTTCTTT; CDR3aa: CASSPPGPGKAFF
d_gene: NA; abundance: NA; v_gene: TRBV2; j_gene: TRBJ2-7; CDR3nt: TGTGCCAGCACAGACAGGAACGAGCAGTACTTC; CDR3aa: CASTDRNEQYF
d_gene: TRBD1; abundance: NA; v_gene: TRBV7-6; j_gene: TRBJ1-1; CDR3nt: TGTGCCAGCAGCTTAGGGACAGGGTGGTCGGGAGAAGAAGCTTTCTTT; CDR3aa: CASSLGTGWSGEEAFF
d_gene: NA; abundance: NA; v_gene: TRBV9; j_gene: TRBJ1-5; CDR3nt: TGTGCCAGCAGCGTAGGCCCCGGGGGAGGGAATCAGCCCCAGCATTTT; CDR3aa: CASSVGPGGGNQPQHF
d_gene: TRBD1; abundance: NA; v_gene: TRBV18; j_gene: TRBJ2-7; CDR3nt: TGTGCCAGCTCACCAGCGAGACAGGGGGGGCGCGAGCAGTACTTC; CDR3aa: CASSPARQGGREQYF
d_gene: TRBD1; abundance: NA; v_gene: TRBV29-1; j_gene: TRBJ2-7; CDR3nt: TGCAGCGTTGAACCGGGACAGGGGACCTACGAGCAGTACTTC; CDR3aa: CSVEPGQGTYEQYF
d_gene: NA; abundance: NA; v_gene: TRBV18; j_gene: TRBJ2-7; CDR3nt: TGTGCCAGCTCCTGGACAGAGAGACTCTACGAGCAGTACTTC; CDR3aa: CASSWTERLYEQYF
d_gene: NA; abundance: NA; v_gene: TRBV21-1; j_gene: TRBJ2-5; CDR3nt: TGTGCCAGCAGCAAATCAGGGTGCCAAGAGACCCAGTACTTC; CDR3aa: CASSKSGCQETQYF